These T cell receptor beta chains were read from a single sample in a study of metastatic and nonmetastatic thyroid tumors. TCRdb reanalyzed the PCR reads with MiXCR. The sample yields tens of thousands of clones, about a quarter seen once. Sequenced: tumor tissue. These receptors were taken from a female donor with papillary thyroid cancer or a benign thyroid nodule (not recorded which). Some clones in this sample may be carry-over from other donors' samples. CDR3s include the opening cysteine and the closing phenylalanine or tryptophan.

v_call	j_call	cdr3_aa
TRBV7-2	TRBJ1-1	CASSSPGWKTEAFF
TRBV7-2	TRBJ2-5	CASSLAGRGETQYF
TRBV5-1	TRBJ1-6	CASSLVSGYNSPLHF
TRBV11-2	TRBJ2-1	CASSSDNAFYNEQFF
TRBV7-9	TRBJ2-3	CASSGTGAFTDTQYF
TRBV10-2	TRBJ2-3	CASSEARLAGVGTDTQYF
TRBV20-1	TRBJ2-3	CSVRLRGRTDTQYF
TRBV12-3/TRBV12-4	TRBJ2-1	CASGTSAIPEQFF
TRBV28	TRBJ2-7	CASTRLAGVEQYF
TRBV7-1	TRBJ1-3	CASSSKGTGPSCISGNTIYF
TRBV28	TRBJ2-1	CVDSGRMCNEQFF
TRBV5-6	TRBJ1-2	CASSSQTSPLYGYTF
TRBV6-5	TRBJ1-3	CASSYGRGISGNTIYF
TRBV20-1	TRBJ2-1	CSAQARSYNEQFF
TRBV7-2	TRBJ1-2	CASSVTGGNGYGYTF
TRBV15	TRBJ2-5	CATSRGLVQIQETQYF
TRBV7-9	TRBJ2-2	CASSPGLAGVAGELFF
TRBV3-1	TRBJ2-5	CASSQERGTQYF
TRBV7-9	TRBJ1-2	CASSLEGLCYTF
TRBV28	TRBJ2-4	CASIEGLAGPIAKNIQYF
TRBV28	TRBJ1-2	CASSLWSGDGYTF
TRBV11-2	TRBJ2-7	CASSQPGTASYEQHF
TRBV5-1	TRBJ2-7	CASSLVQPQREQYDQYF
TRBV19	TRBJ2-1	CASSVMTGHEQFF
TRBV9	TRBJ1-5	CASSRQGAPNQPQHF